Presented here are 32 T cell receptor beta chains from one specimen sequenced in a study of blood T cell repertoires in COVID-19. Data came from immunoSEQ multiplex PCR; TCRdb stores just in-frame clones and leaves some out. This table holds around 180,000 clones, approximately 84% found once. The sequenced sample was PBMCs or T cells enriched from blood (not recorded which). Source of these receptors: a man aged 50-59 years who had recovered from COVID-19.

V and J are TRBV3-1 (or the pseudogene TRBV3-2) and TRBJ2-7, with 14 bases matching TRBD2. CDR3 length: 16 amino acids. The V gene end was trimmed by 6 bases and the J gene end by 2 bases; junction bases not matched to a gene: 6. The germline gives CDR1 LGHDT, CDR2 YNNKEL (reference sequence). The CDR3: CASRPTTSGGAYEQYF. DNA of the CDR3: TGTGCCAGCAGACCTACGACTAGCGGGGGGGCCTACGAGCAGTACTTC.

The V gene is TRBV12-3 or TRBV12-4, the J gene TRBJ1-2, with TRBD1 as a possible D gene (6 bases). Trimming stripped 6 bases from V and 3 bases from J, with 11 bases between. This CDR3 is 13 amino acids long. This CDR3 reads CASRRDTHYGYTF. The DNA for the CDR3 is TGTGCCAGCAGACGGGACACTCACTATGGCTACACCTTC.

V gene TRBV3-1 (or the pseudogene TRBV3-2) combines with J gene TRBJ2-7, with a weak D call TRBD1 (5 bases). Trimming left V 1 base short and J 7 bases short, with 14 bases between. In germline, CDR1 is LGHDT, CDR2 YNNKEL (reference sequence). The length of the CDR3 is 14 residues. The CDR3 region has the DNA TGTGCCAGCAGCCAAGCATCCAGGGCCGAGGAGCAGTACTTC. It encodes CASSQASRAEEQYF.

This sequence joins TRBV2 and TRBJ1-1; tentatively, D is TRBD1 (5 bases). Trimming left V 4 bases short and J 2 bases short, with 11 bases between. Germline V lookup: CDR1 SNHLY, CDR2 FYNNEI. The CDR3 loop spans 14 amino acids. CDR3 sequence (DNA): TGTGCCAGCAGTGTGGGCAGGACAAACACTGAAGCTTTCTTT. Protein: CASSVGRTNTEAFF.

The chain couples TRBV11-3 to TRBJ2-2; D remains ambiguous. The CDR3 spans 11 residues. V lost 7 bases, J lost 2 bases, and 2 bases lay in between. Germline CDR1 reads SGHNT; CDR2 reads YENEEA. As DNA, the CDR3 is TGTGCCAGCACTAACACCGGGGAGCTGTTTTTT. Protein sequence: CASTNTGELFF.

The chain has TRBV7-9 and TRBJ2-7; TRBD1 agrees at 10 bases. Germline CDR1 reads SEHNR; CDR2 reads FQNEAQ (reference sequence). The CDR3 spans 15 residues. J lost 1 base, V lost 4 bases, and 4 bases had no gene match. The CDR3 region has the DNA TGTGCCAGCAGCTCCCCGGGACAGGGGTCCTACGAGCAGTACTTC. The encoded protein is CASSSPGQGSYEQYF.

The J gene is TRBJ1-4, the V gene TRBV28, with D perhaps matching TRBD1 (6 bases). Trimming shortened V by 5 bases and J by 10 bases, and 17 bases separated the two germline ends. The CDR3 has 14 amino acids. Germline lookup yields CDR1 MDHEN and CDR2 SYDVKM. The CDR3: CASSPPTRGGKLFF. The CDR3 DNA follows: TGTGCCAGCAGTCCTCCTACCAGGGGCGGAAAACTGTTTTTT.

The rearrangement links TRBV6-1 to TRBJ2-7, with TRBD1 identical over 9 bases. The J segment lost 5 bases and the V segment lost 4 bases, leaving 12 bases of the junction unmatched. CDR1 MNHNS and CDR2 SASEGT come from the germline V gene. This CDR3 has 16 residues. CDR3 sequence (DNA): TGTGCCAGCAGTGTCGACGGGACAGGGTTATCGAACGAGCAGTACTTC. Translation gives CASSVDGTGLSNEQYF.

The chain's CDR3 is CASSDRGRTEAFF. As DNA, the CDR3 is TGTGCCAGCAGTGACAGGGGACGGACTGAAGCTTTCTTT. The chain carries TRBV6-1 and TRBJ1-1, with D maybe TRBD1 (6 bases). This CDR3 comprises 13 residues. The V gene lost 3 bases and the J gene lost 5 bases, with 10 bases spanning the gap. Germline V lookup: CDR1 MNHNS, CDR2 SASEGT.

The gene calls are TRBV19 and TRBJ1-1; D is unresolved. In germline, CDR1 is LNHDA, CDR2 SQIVND (reference sequence). Trimming shortened V by 8 bases and J by 13 bases, and 20 bases separated the two germline ends. There are 12 residues in the CDR3. This chain's CDR3 is CASGHRGNGGFF. As DNA, the CDR3 is TGTGCCAGTGGTCACCGGGGTAACGGTGGTTTCTTT.

The V call is TRBV7-3, the J call TRBJ2-1, with TRBD2 matching over 8 bases. This CDR3 is 16 amino acids long. Germline loops: CDR1 SGHTA, CDR2 FQGTGA. With 7 bases clipped from V and 6 bases from J, the junction kept 14 bases outside the gene matches. CDR3 amino acids: CASTPPLAGWVNEQFF. CDR3 DNA sequence: TGTGCCAGCACCCCGCCCCTAGCGGGCTGGGTCAATGAGCAGTTCTTC.

The V call is TRBV7-2, the J call TRBJ1-2; D gene unclear. The V and J ends lost 5 bases and 8 bases respectively, with 12 bases between them. From germline, CDR1 is SGHTA and CDR2 FQGNSA. The CDR3 sequence is 12 residues long. The CDR3 spells CASSLRNTGYTF. The CDR3 DNA reads as TGTGCCAGCAGCCTACGAAATACGGGCTACACCTTC.

The J gene is TRBJ2-2, the V gene TRBV5-1; D not resolved. The germline CDR1 and CDR2 sequences are SGHRS and YFSETQ. This CDR3 has 15 amino acids. V was clipped by 1 base and J by 7 bases, with 14 bases between them. DNA for the CDR3: TGCGCCAGCAGCTTGCAGCCCGGGTACGGCGGGGAGCTGTTTTTT. Its translation is CASSLQPGYGGELFF.

This chain joins TRBV4-1 and TRBJ1-6, with D unresolved. V lost 4 bases and J lost 7, with 20 bases in between. The CDR3 sequence is 17 residues long. Germline V gives CDR1 MGHRA, CDR2 YSYEKL. This CDR3 reads CASSPRGARATNSPLHF. The CDR3 DNA sequence: TGCGCCAGCAGCCCCCGAGGTGCCAGAGCAACCAATTCACCCCTCCACTTT.

This CDR3 is CAISERQSNQPQHF. DNA for the CDR3: TGTGCCATCAGTGAGAGACAAAGCAATCAGCCCCAGCATTTT. This rearrangement joins TRBV10-3 to TRBJ1-5; D is unclear. Per the germline V gene, CDR1 is ENHRY and CDR2 is SYGVKD. The CDR3 consists of 14 residues. V lost 2 bases, J lost 1 base, and 6 bases lay in between.

The genes are TRBV18 and TRBJ1-3; TRBD1 is a possible D gene (5 bases). CDR1 KGHSH and CDR2 LQKENI come from the germline V gene. Between the trimmed V and J ends, which lost 5 bases and 0 bases, there was a span of 14 bases. The length of the CDR3 is 16 residues. CDR3 sequence: CASSAQTVNSGNTIYF. CDR3 nucleotide sequence: TGTGCCAGCTCAGCCCAGACAGTTAACTCTGGAAACACCATATATTTT.

V usage is TRBV14 and J usage is TRBJ1-2; the D is unclear. The CDR3 spans 16 residues. CDR1 SGHDN and CDR2 FVKESK come from the germline V gene. Trimming removed 1 base from V and 4 bases from J, with 16 bases in between. CDR3 protein: CASSQVAGESFYGYTF. The CDR3 coding sequence is TGTGCCAGCAGCCAAGTTGCAGGCGAATCTTTCTATGGCTACACCTTC.

The genes are TRBV10-2 and TRBJ1-2; D not resolved. Per the germline V gene, CDR1 is WSHSY and CDR2 is SAAADI. CDR3 length equals 13 residues. The germline V and J ends were trimmed by 6 bases and 1 base, with 9 bases remaining between them. For the CDR3, the DNA is TGCGCCAGCAGGAATGAACTTAACTATGGCTACACCTTC. Protein sequence: CASRNELNYGYTF.

This chain links TRBV5-4 with TRBJ2-5, with TRBD1 identical over 9 bases. The CDR3 is 14 residues long. V was pared by 7 bases and J by 4 bases, with 8 bases of the junction left unmatched. Germline lookup yields CDR1 SGHNT and CDR2 YYREEE (reference sequence). CDR3 sequence reads: CASGMGQGSETQYF. The DNA for the CDR3 is TGTGCCAGCGGTATGGGACAGGGCTCAGAGACCCAGTACTTC.

This chain links TRBV15 with TRBJ2-6; no definite D call. The V end lost 10 bases, the J end lost 0 bases, and 7 bases lay between the germline ends. Per germline, CDR1 LNHNV and CDR2 YYDKDF (reference sequence). CDR3 length: 13 amino acids. The CDR3 is CASKLSGANVLTF. CDR3 nucleotides: TGTGCCAGTAAGCTCTCTGGGGCCAACGTCCTGACTTTC.

The chain couples TRBV27 to TRBJ1-2, with TRBD1 identical over 10 bases. Germline assignment: CDR1 MNHEY and CDR2 SMNVEV (reference sequence). The CDR3 totals 15 residues. Unmatched junction bases numbered 5, after V lost 0 bases and J lost 7 bases. This chain's CDR3 is CASSLSVGDRGGYTF. The CDR3 nucleotides read TGTGCCAGCAGTTTATCAGTCGGGGACAGGGGTGGCTACACCTTC.

This chain connects TRBV11-3 to TRBJ1-1, with D unresolved. This CDR3 has 14 residues. Germline CDR1 reads SGHNT; CDR2 reads YENEEA. V lost 1 base, J lost 1 base, and 7 bases lay in between. This CDR3 reads CASSLGGSNTEAFF. The CDR3 DNA follows: TGTGCCAGCAGCTTAGGCGGGTCGAACACTGAAGCTTTCTTT.

This chain links TRBV19 with TRBJ1-5, with 11 bases lining up with TRBD1. V was clipped by 3 bases and J by 4 bases; unmatched bases: 8. The CDR3 contains 17 residues. Looked up from germline, CDR1 is LNHDA and CDR2 is SQIVND (reference sequence). The CDR3 DNA reads TGTGCCAGTAGTATTCGCGGACAGGGGGCGAGGAATCAGCCCCAGCATTTT. Translating it yields CASSIRGQGARNQPQHF. Supplemented by reference TRBV19 and TRBJ1-5, the full variable domain reads DGGITQSPKYLFRKEGQNVTLSCEQNLNHDAMYWYRQDPGQGLRLIYYSQIVNDFQKGDIAEGYSVSREKKESFPLTVTSAQKNPTAFYLCASSIRGQGARNQPQHFGDGTRLSIL.

This clone occurred many times. The V and J genes are TRBV3-1 (or the pseudogene TRBV3-2) and TRBJ1-2, with 9 bases lining up with TRBD1. The CDR3 has 15 residues. Germline CDR1 reads LGHDT; CDR2 reads YNNKEL (reference sequence). After removal of 2 bases from V and 5 bases from J, the junction contained 6 bases not matched to a gene. CDR3 bases: TGTGCCAGCAGCCAAAGTTCGGGACAGGGATATGGCTACACCTTC. It yields the protein CASSQSSGQGYGYTF.

V gene TRBV9 combines with J gene TRBJ2-4; D unresolved. Trimming stripped 0 bases from V and 0 bases from J, with 19 bases between. This CDR3 region has 19 residues. Germline values: CDR1 SGDLS, CDR2 YYNGEE. The CDR3 DNA follows: TGTGCCAGCAGCGTAGACGGGTCAGTCAGAAATCTAGCCAAAAACATTCAGTACTTC. Amino acid sequence: CASSVDGSVRNLAKNIQYF.

V is TRBV1 and J is TRBJ1-5; the table's D call, TRBD1, has no DNA check behind it. TRBV1 is shown as a pseudogene. CDR3 size: 15 residues. The CDR3 reads CTTPKRGIRDQPQHF. The CDR3 coding sequence is TGCACCACCCCAAAAAGGGGGATAAGGGATCAGCCCCAGCATTTT.

The chain couples TRBV7-9 to TRBJ1-1, with TRBD1 matching 10 bases. Germline V gene lookup returns CDR1 SEHNR and CDR2 FQNEAQ (reference sequence). The V gene end was trimmed by 4 bases and the J gene end by 0 bases; junction bases not matched to a gene: 8. The CDR3 has 17 amino acids. The CDR3 sequence: CASSSSGQGILNTEAFF. For the CDR3, the DNA is TGTGCCAGCAGCTCTTCGGGACAGGGGATATTGAACACTGAAGCTTTCTTT.

This clone has just one count. V gene TRBV18 combines with J gene TRBJ2-2; D possibly corresponds to TRBD1 (6 bases). V was cut by 3 bases and J by 7 bases, with 18 bases left in between. The V gene's germline CDR1 is KGHSH and CDR2 LQKENI. This CDR3 has 16 residues. Here the CDR3 reads CASSPQQGSSIGELFF. CDR3 DNA: TGTGCCAGCTCACCCCAACAGGGTTCTTCAATCGGGGAGCTGTTTTTT.

The chain joins TRBV19 to TRBJ2-1; 7 bases map to TRBD2. The germline gives CDR1 LNHDA, CDR2 SQIVND (reference sequence). J lost 8 bases, V lost 3 bases, and 4 bases had no gene match. The CDR3 contains 13 residues. Here the CDR3 reads CASSMGRAHEQFF. The CDR3 DNA reads TGTGCCAGTAGTATGGGGAGGGCCCATGAGCAGTTCTTC.

This rearrangement joins TRBV7-9 to TRBJ1-4, with a tentative D call TRBD1 (6 bases). From germline, CDR1 is SEHNR and CDR2 FQNEAQ (reference sequence). CDR3 length equals 15 residues. V was cut by 1 base and J by 0 bases, with 6 bases left in between. CDR3 coding DNA: TGTGCCAGCAGCTTAGGGACAGCAACTAATGAAAAACTGTTTTTT. This codes for CASSLGTATNEKLFF.

The chain couples TRBV6-5 to TRBJ1-1; tentatively, D is TRBD1 (6 bases). CDR1 is MNHEY and CDR2 is SVGAGI in the germline V gene. CDR3 size: 13 residues. Trimming shortened V by 4 bases and J by 4 bases, and 10 bases separated the two germline ends. This CDR3 is CASSLQGGTEAFF. The CDR3 coding sequence is TGTGCCAGCAGTTTACAGGGTGGCACTGAAGCTTTCTTT.

The V call is TRBV7-8, the J call TRBJ2-7, with TRBD1 identical over 9 bases. J lost 0 bases, V lost 5 bases, and 8 bases had no gene match. The CDR3 length is 16 residues. The germline gives CDR1 SGHVS, CDR2 FQNEAQ. The CDR3 is CASSHSRTGVSYEQYF. The DNA of the CDR3 is TGTGCCAGCAGCCATTCAAGGACAGGGGTCTCCTACGAGCAGTACTTC.